This TCR beta chain was recorded in a study of radiotherapy plus CTLA-4 blockade in lung cancer (dated by TCRdb to the late 2010s). In terms of the full investigation: Among enrolled patients, approximately 19% had an objective response and 30% to 40% reached disease control. Results and caveats for the whole study, not just this receptor: After treatment with radiotherapy and ipilimumab, TCR clones that originated in tumors expanded in peripheral blood. Early dynamic changes in blood T cell clones, together with increased serum interferon-beta after radiation, were reported as the strongest predictors of response.

The protocol used for the library was the immunoSEQ multiplex PCR assay. TCRdb obtained this table from immuneACCESS and retained in-frame rearrangements with V and J assigned. These tables miss some clones; where compared with another copy, unresolved V genes account for less than half of the shortfall, and the remainder is unexplained. This sample comprises 50,000 to 70,000 clones, approximately 84% of them detected only once. The ten largest account for 6.1% of the sample. The study tested focal radiation therapy combined with CTLA-4 blockade (ipilimumab) in patients with chemo-refractory metastatic non-small-cell lung cancer. CDR1 and CDR2, per the germline V gene, are MDHEN and SYDVKM. Unmatched junction bases come to 15, with V trimmed by 8 bases and J by 7 bases. The CDR3 covers 16 residues, taking in both the cysteine and the phenylalanine. Only CDR3 DNA remains: 48 bases, in frame from the first base.

Worth noting for this clone: Its antigen remains unidentified. Base qualities are not provided; no much larger clone lies one nucleotide away.

The clonotype originates from a human donor with non-small cell lung cancer whose response to radiotherapy plus ipilimumab could not be evaluated. The material sequenced was peripheral blood, taken from a patient treated with radiotherapy plus ipilimumab. Rearrangement joined TRBV28 to TRBJ2-1; TRBD2 lines up with 9 middle nucleotides. The CDR3 is CASGEGLAHNDNEQFF. The bases read TGTGCCAGCGGCGAGGGACTAGCTCATAATGATAATGAGCAGTTCTTC. The reference TRBV28 and TRBJ2-1 proteins fill in what lies around the CDR3, so the full variable domain reads DVKVTQSSRYLVKRTGEKVFLECVQDMDHENMFWYRQDPGLGLRLIYFSYDVKMKEKGDIPEGYSVSREKKERFSLILESASTNQTSMYLCASGEGLAHNDNEQFFGPGTRLTVL.